Below, 31 T cell receptor beta chains from the same sample are listed, as sequenced in a study of T-cell memory formation after mild COVID-19. Using its own MiXCR run on the 5' RACE reads, TCRdb lists one record per CDR3 protein. The table lists 470,000 or so distinct CDR3 sequences, around 25% of them singletons. Source material: PBMCs or a T cell subset sorted from them (not recorded which). The receptors were sampled from an adult woman who had mild COVID-19 (a few samples of this study predate the infection). Cell type and time point are not known.

This chain joins TRBV20-1 and TRBJ2-2; perhaps TRBD2 as D (6 bases). Trimming removed 0 bases from V and 6 bases from J, with 20 bases in between. Germline CDR1 reads DFQATT; CDR2 reads SNEGSKA (reference sequence). The CDR3 loop spans 17 amino acids. CDR3 sequence (DNA): TGCAGTGCTAGAGATGTTCGTTCGGGAGCTTCTGCCGGGGAGCTGTTTTTT. Translation: CSARDVRSGASAGELFF.

This clonotype was picked up a small number of times. The chain recombines TRBV4-1 with TRBJ1-2, with TRBD1 identical over 8 bases. The V and J ends lost 1 base and 5 bases, in that order; junction bases with no gene match: 15. Germline CDR1 reads MGHRA; CDR2 reads YSYEKL. The length of the CDR3 is 18 residues. CDR3 nucleotides: TGCGCCAGCAGCCAAGCTGGCGGCGGACAGGGACGGATTTATGGCTACACCTTC. It translates to CASSQAGGGQGRIYGYTF.

This clonotype was picked up a small number of times. This CDR3 is CASSQIAGGTNEQFF. The DNA for the CDR3 is TGTGCCAGCAGCCAAATAGCGGGGGGCACCAATGAGCAGTTCTTC. The chain joins TRBV3-1 to TRBJ2-1; 10 bases are a match to TRBD2. Per the germline V gene, CDR1 is LGHDT and CDR2 is YNNKEL (reference sequence). The V gene end was trimmed by 2 bases and the J gene end by 6 bases; junction bases not matched to a gene: 4. The CDR3 is made up of 15 amino acids.

This chain links TRBV18 with TRBJ1-6; D not resolved. CDR3 length: 13 residues. CDR1 is KGHSH, CDR2 LQKENI, per germline. Trimming stripped 2 bases from V and 8 bases from J, with 7 bases between. The CDR3 region has the DNA TGTGCCAGCTCACCAGGGTTGGATTCACCCCTCCACTTT. It encodes CASSPGLDSPLHF.

This clonotype was observed a handful of times. The CDR3 DNA reads TGTGCCAGCACCCAGATCGACAGGGATTTCTATGAGCAGTTCTTC. It codes for CASTQIDRDFYEQFF. The chain carries TRBV6-2 or TRBV6-3 and TRBJ2-1; 7 nucleotides match TRBD1. Per the germline V gene, CDR1 is MNHEY and CDR2 is SVGEGT. The trim removed 7 bases at V and 8 bases at J, leaving 14 bases unmatched. This CDR3 region has 15 residues.

This chain links TRBV7-8 with TRBJ1-4; no clear D gene. V was pared by 5 bases and J by 9 bases, with 16 bases between. Germline V gene sequence: CDR1 SGHVS, CDR2 FQNEAQ. The CDR3 is 14 amino acids. CDR3 in amino acids: CASSPPGGPKKLFF. The CDR3 DNA reads as TGTGCCAGCAGCCCCCCGGGCGGTCCGAAAAAACTGTTTTTT.

This clonotype was detected a few times. The chain uses TRBV9 and TRBJ2-3; 8 positions match TRBD2. The trim removed 5 bases at V and 5 bases at J, leaving 7 bases unmatched. Germline V lookup: CDR1 SGDLS, CDR2 YYNGEE. The CDR3 is 14 residues long. CDR3 sequence: CASRPGGPVDTQYF. For the CDR3, the DNA is TGTGCCAGCAGGCCGGGGGGGCCGGTAGATACGCAGTATTTT. Full variable domain (rest looked up from reference TRBV9 and TRBJ2-3): DSGVTQTPKHLITATGQRVTLRCSPRSGDLSVYWYQQSLDQGLQFLIQYYNGEERAKGNILERFSAQQFPDLHSELNLSSLELGDSALYFCASRPGGPVDTQYFGPGTRLTVL.

The CDR3 here is CSARTSGRSYNEQFF. The CDR3 DNA follows: TGCAGTGCGCGGACTAGCGGGAGATCCTACAATGAGCAGTTCTTC. J is TRBJ2-1 and V is TRBV20-1; 13 bases match TRBD2. J was trimmed by 1 base and V by 6 bases; bases with no gene match: 3. The CDR3 consists of 15 residues. Germline loops: CDR1 DFQATT, CDR2 SNEGSKA (reference sequence).

This clonotype was seen a few times. The rearrangement links TRBV12-3 or TRBV12-4 to TRBJ1-2, with a weak D call TRBD1 (5 bases). V was cut by 6 bases and J by 4 bases, with 15 bases left in between. The CDR3 length is 14 residues. The CDR3 sequence is CASSRDGNGYGYTF. CDR3 coding DNA: TGTGCCAGCAGCAGGGATGGGAATGGCTATGGCTACACCTTC.

V usage is TRBV6-5 and J usage is TRBJ1-5, with unresolved D. Trimming took off 6 bases at V and 2 bases at J, with 14 bases between the two ends. The CDR3 is 15 amino acids. Germline V gives CDR1 MNHEY, CDR2 SVGAGI. The CDR3, as DNA: TGTGCCAGCAGGTCTAACCTCCTAGGCAATCAGCCCCAGCATTTT. This translates into CASRSNLLGNQPQHF.

This chain uses TRBV20-1 with TRBJ1-1; D is perhaps TRBD1 (5 bases). V lost 5 bases to trimming and J lost 4 bases, with 8 bases between them. The CDR3 is 11 amino acids. Germline V gives CDR1 DFQATT, CDR2 SNEGSKA (reference sequence). The CDR3 region is CSAWGGTEAFF. For the CDR3, the DNA is TGCAGTGCTTGGGGGGGCACTGAAGCTTTCTTT.

This clonotype was found a few times. V gene TRBV7-9 combines with J gene TRBJ1-1; D call uncertain. The V end was cut by 7 bases, the J end by 5 bases, with 8 bases between. The CDR3 length is 11 residues. Germline assignment: CDR1 SEHNR and CDR2 FQNEAQ (reference sequence). The CDR3 coding sequence is TGTGCCAGCATCGAGGAGACTGAAGCTTTCTTT. It is translated as CASIEETEAFF.

The chain has TRBV5-6 and TRBJ2-7, with 9 bases that match TRBD2. CDR3 size: 15 residues. With 0 bases clipped from V and 4 bases from J, the junction kept 5 bases outside the gene matches. CDR1 is SGHDT and CDR2 is YYEEEE in the germline V gene. CDR3 nucleotide sequence: TGTGCCAGCAGCTTGGCACATAGCGGGAGTTACGAGCAGTACTTC. Its protein product is CASSLAHSGSYEQYF.

The chain has TRBV10-3 and TRBJ2-7; TRBD2 agrees at 9 bases. J lost 0 bases, V lost 7 bases, and 7 bases had no gene match. Germline V gene data show CDR1 as ENHRY and CDR2 as SYGVKD. This CDR3 has 15 residues. CDR3 sequence reads: CAITRGSGSSYEQYF. The CDR3 DNA is TGTGCCATCACCCGGGGTAGCGGGAGCTCCTACGAGCAGTACTTC.

Regarding this clonotype: Mismatch with germline at one junction end may stem from a read error. This chain uses TRBV4-3 with TRBJ1-1; D is unclear. In germline, CDR1 is LGHNA, CDR2 YSLEER. CDR3 length: 14 amino acids. The CDR3 bases are TGCGCCAGCAGCCCTACGATCGCGGACCTCACCCACCTCTTT. Translating gives CASSPTIADLTHLF.

V usage is TRBV7-8 and J usage is TRBJ2-3; a weak D match, TRBD1 (5 bases). V dropped 3 bases and J dropped 4 bases, with 8 bases sitting between them. The CDR3 consists of 13 residues. Germline loops: CDR1 SGHVS, CDR2 FQNEAQ. CDR3 coding DNA: TGTGCCAGCAGCTTTAAAGGGGCAGATACGCAGTATTTT. Its protein product is CASSFKGADTQYF.

This clonotype was recorded a few times. The chain employs TRBV18 and TRBJ1-1; D might be TRBD1 (5 bases). From germline, CDR1 is KGHSH and CDR2 LQKENI. This CDR3 has 12 amino acids. Trimming left V 5 bases short and J 4 bases short, with 8 bases between. The CDR3 here is CASSGGVTEAFF. Written as DNA, the CDR3 is TGTGCCAGCTCAGGGGGAGTCACTGAAGCTTTCTTT.

The V and J genes are TRBV5-1 and TRBJ2-6, with 7 nucleotides matching TRBD1. The CDR3 consists of 17 residues. J was trimmed by 3 bases and V by 1 base; bases with no gene match: 7. CDR1 and CDR2 (germline): SGHRS, YFSETQ. CDR3 sequence (DNA): TGCGCCAGCAGCTTGTGGCCAGGGGGAAGTGGGGCCAACGTCCTGACTTTC. Its translation: CASSLWPGGSGANVLTF.

This chain links TRBV20-1 with TRBJ1-5; maybe TRBD1 (5 bases). The V end lost 0 bases, the J end lost 1 base, and 16 bases lay between the germline ends. The CDR3 spans 17 residues. CDR1 and CDR2 (germline): DFQATT, SNEGSKA (reference sequence). As DNA, the CDR3 is TGCAGTGCTAGAGAGATTTTAGGGAAGGGGAGCAATCAGCCCCAGCATTTT. Its protein product is CSAREILGKGSNQPQHF.

This clonotype was detected a few times. The V and J genes are TRBV6-2 or TRBV6-3 and TRBJ2-5, with TRBD2 as a possible D gene (5 bases). The CDR3 loop spans 15 amino acids. The germline V gene encodes CDR1 MNHEY and CDR2 SVGEGT. Between the trimmed V and J ends, which lost 5 bases and 3 bases, there was a span of 16 bases. CDR3 loop: CASSKGRVTKETQYF. CDR3 DNA: TGTGCCAGCAGTAAAGGGCGGGTAACGAAAGAGACCCAGTACTTC.

There are a few counts of this clonotype. A read error may account for a junction end that differs from germline. V is TRBV12-3 or TRBV12-4 and J is TRBJ2-1, with TRBD2 matching 7 bases. This CDR3 has 12 amino acids. The chain's CDR3 is CASSVAGYEQFF. CDR3 DNA sequence: TGTGCCAGCAGTGTAGCGGGTTATGAGCAGTTCTTC.

A few counts support this clonotype. The rearrangement uses TRBV5-4 and TRBJ2-3, with D unresolved. The germline V gene encodes CDR1 SGHNT and CDR2 YYREEE (reference sequence). The germline V and J ends were trimmed by 0 bases and 0 bases, with 11 bases remaining between them. The CDR3 is made up of 16 amino acids. The CDR3 DNA is TGTGCCAGCAGCTTGGGCAGCGCTAGAAGCACAGATACGCAGTATTTT. As protein: CASSLGSARSTDTQYF.

This chain links TRBV7-2 with TRBJ2-7; 10 bases align to TRBD2. The CDR3 has 18 amino acids. V gave up 1 base and J gave up 3 bases; unmatched junction bases: 12. CDR1 SGHTA and CDR2 FQGNSA come from the germline V gene. The DNA for the CDR3 is TGTGCCAGCAGCTTAGAGCCGGGGTCACTAGCGGGACACTACGAGCAGTACTTC. It encodes CASSLEPGSLAGHYEQYF.

The table lists this clonotype with a few counts. The chain employs TRBV5-1 and TRBJ1-4, with D possibly TRBD1 on 6 matching bases. V lost 2 bases and J 8 bases, leaving 22 bases between the germline ends. The CDR3 has 17 residues. Germline CDR1 and CDR2: SGHRS and YFSETQ. The CDR3 here is CASSFSSSTRGAEKLFF. DNA for the CDR3: TGCGCCAGCAGCTTTTCTAGTTCGACCAGGGGCGCCGAAAAACTGTTTTTT.

The chain couples TRBV9 to TRBJ2-6, with TRBD2 as a possible D gene (5 bases). The CDR3 covers 14 residues. The V and J ends lost 7 bases and 3 bases respectively, with 11 bases between them. CDR1 and CDR2 from the germline V gene are SGDLS and YYNGEE. The CDR3 region has the DNA TGTGCCAGCCGGGCGGGCGATGGGGCCAACGTCCTGACTTTC. Residues: CASRAGDGANVLTF.

This clonotype was seen only a few times. This chain joins TRBV9 and TRBJ2-5, with 9 nucleotides matching TRBD1. Germline V gene sequence: CDR1 SGDLS, CDR2 YYNGEE. V lost 5 bases and J lost 4; bases outside the gene matches: 9. This CDR3 is built from 15 residues. This CDR3 reads CASSPDRGNGETQYF. As DNA, the CDR3 is TGTGCCAGCAGTCCTGACAGGGGGAATGGAGAGACCCAGTACTTC.

This clonotype showed up just a few times. The chain carries TRBV9 and TRBJ2-7; 10 bases fit TRBD2. The ends lost 4 bases at V and 6 bases at J; junction bases unmatched: 10. CDR1 and CDR2 from the germline V gene are SGDLS and YYNGEE. CDR3 length equals 15 residues. CDR3 sequence reads: CASSPRERGGLEQYF. In DNA form, the CDR3 reads TGTGCCAGCAGCCCTAGGGAGCGGGGGGGCCTCGAGCAGTACTTC.

In this sample, this clonotype turned up a few times. CDR3 sequence reads: CASRSGAYGYTF. The CDR3 region has the DNA TGTGCCAGCAGATCGGGGGCCTATGGCTACACCTTC. The chain combines TRBV6-4 with TRBJ1-2; TRBD1 might be the D (6 bases). V was trimmed by 6 bases and J by 4 bases, leaving 9 bases between them. Germline assignment: CDR1 MRHNA and CDR2 SNTAGT. The CDR3 covers 12 residues.

This clonotype has a count of ten or more. This chain uses TRBV7-9 with TRBJ2-7; no firm D call. CDR1 SEHNR and CDR2 FQNEAQ come from the germline V gene (reference sequence). This CDR3 is 12 amino acids long. Trimming removed 5 bases at V and 1 base at J, with 6 bases between. CDR3 DNA: TGTGCCAGCAGCCTATCATCCTACGAGCAGTACTTC. This translates into CASSLSSYEQYF.

The sample holds a few counts of this clonotype. CDR3 in DNA: TGCGCCACCAAGGCCCCGAACACTGAAGCTTTCTTT. Protein sequence: CATKAPNTEAFF. The chain links TRBV5-1 to TRBJ1-1; no reliable D call. The CDR3 length is 12 residues. Trimming took off 9 bases at V and 1 base at J, with 10 bases between the two ends. The germline gives CDR1 SGHRS, CDR2 YFSETQ.

This clonotype has ten or more counts. Mismatch with germline at one junction end may stem from a read error. The chain has TRBV5-1 and TRBJ2-1; weak D call: TRBD2 (5 bases). Germline assignment: CDR1 SGHRS and CDR2 YFSETQ. The CDR3 contains 13 residues. CDR3 region: CASSPRGYNEQFF. For the CDR3, the DNA is TGTGCCAGCAGTCCCCGGGGTTACAATGAGCAGTTCTTC.